What follows describes a single T cell receptor beta chain. The antigen is not known. Primers included in the PCR were 60 Vbeta and 13 Jbeta primers. As processed by the authors: In a later analysis, 75 million to 85 million unique TCR beta chains included roughly 11 million shared by two or more donors. Assay: immunoSEQ multiplex PCR; the TCRdb copy retains only in-frame clones and omits some. V and J calls plus clone size are reproduced from that table; the DNA served to infer D and trimming. The table records tens of thousands of clones, about four fifths of them present only once. The data were taken from a study of cytomegalovirus exposure and HLA in healthy donors. Study-wide results and limits: Later on, a genetic analysis was performed. It linked a missense variant in DCLRE1C with V- and J-gene trimming of TCR beta. Versus the approximately 700-donor mean, an Asian-associated ancestry cluster reportedly showed fewer N-insertions in a later analysis. Reportedly, cytomegalovirus status was diagnosed with high sensitivity and specificity.

The CDR3 spans 14 residues. Trimming stripped 4 bases from V and 2 bases from J, with 14 bases between. Germline V CDR1 and CDR2: SQVTM, ANQGSEA. The rearrangement joins TRBV29-1 to TRBJ1-1; D is perhaps TRBD1 (5 bases). Sequenced input: PBMCs. This clonotype was sampled from a woman aged 40 to 50 in good health and CMV-seropositive. The CDR3 spells CSVVTSRANTEAFF. Written as DNA, the CDR3 is TGCAGCGTTGTGACGAGCAGGGCTAACACTGAAGCTTTCTTT.